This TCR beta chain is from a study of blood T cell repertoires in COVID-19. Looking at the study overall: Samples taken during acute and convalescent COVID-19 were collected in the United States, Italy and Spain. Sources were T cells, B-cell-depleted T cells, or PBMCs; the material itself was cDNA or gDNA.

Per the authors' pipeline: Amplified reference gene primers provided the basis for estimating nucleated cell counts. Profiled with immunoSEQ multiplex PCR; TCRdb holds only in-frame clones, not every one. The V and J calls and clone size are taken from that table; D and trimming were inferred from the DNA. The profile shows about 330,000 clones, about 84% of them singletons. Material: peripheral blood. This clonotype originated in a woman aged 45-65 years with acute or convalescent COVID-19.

This chain's CDR3 is CASSLAGTSGYNEQFF. For the CDR3, the DNA is TGCGCCAGCAGCCTAGCAGGGACTAGCGGATACAATGAGCAGTTCTTC. The V gene is TRBV4-1, the J gene TRBJ2-1; 11 bases are a match to TRBD2. The CDR3 contains 16 residues. After removal of 4 bases from V and 4 bases from J, the junction contained 6 bases not matched to a gene. The germline V gene has CDR1 MGHRA and CDR2 YSYEKL.